This T cell receptor beta chain originates from a study of cytomegalovirus exposure and HLA in healthy donors. PCR used 60 Vbeta primers and 13 Jbeta primers. Clones were sequenced by immunoSEQ multiplex PCR, and TCRdb holds only the in-frame ones, with some missing. This sample has some 90,000 clones, with about 71% found just once. General study findings and limits: In a later analysis, V- and J-gene trimming of beta chains associated with a DCLRE1C missense variant, replicated independently. What a later analysis showed was that several of the most significant clusters appeared linked to common viral pathogens.

The CDR3 loop spans 12 amino acids. Deletions cut 3 bases from V and 6 bases from J, with 7 bases between. CDR1 and CDR2 from the germline V gene are SGHNT and YYREEE (reference sequence). Whereas donors were nominally healthy upon sampling, unrecorded immune exposures were probable. A remark on this clone: Its antigen is unidentified.

V and J are TRBV5-4 and TRBJ2-1, with unresolved D. This TCR came from a man in his fifties or sixties in good health and CMV-seronegative. Sequenced input: PBMCs. CDR3 DNA: TGTGCCAGCAGCTCAATCGGCAATGAGCAGTTCTTC. Translated: CASSSIGNEQFF.